The 32 T cell receptor beta chains below were found in one sample sequenced in a study of human T cells and chemical hapten exposure. The time point was: pre-sensitization, week 0. Treatment noted: therapeutic diphenylcyclopropenone sensitization with weekly scalp DPC. A single record per CDR3 protein comes from TCRdb applying MiXCR to the RACE reads. Of 250,000 to 300,000 distinct CDR3 sequences in the sample, roughly 7.7% were seen once. The sequenced sample was whole blood, obtained in connection with sensitization to the hapten diphenylcyclopropenone (DPC). The receptors were gathered from a man aged 18 to 35 with alopecia areata. Some clones in this sample may be carry-over from other donors' samples.

This chain uses TRBV7-8 with TRBJ1-6; no clear D. The CDR3 spans 12 residues. Germline V lookup: CDR1 SGHVS, CDR2 FQNEAQ. Trimming pared 4 bases from V and 10 bases from J, leaving 8 bases between. The CDR3, as DNA: TGTGCCAGCAGCTCTCCAGCCTCACCCCTCCACTTT. Its protein product is CASSSPASPLHF.

This clonotype has just a few counts. The rearrangement uses TRBV24-1 and TRBJ2-2; tentatively, D is TRBD1 (5 bases). The CDR3 covers 15 residues. Germline V gives CDR1 KGHDR, CDR2 SFDVKD. V lost 10 bases and J 1 base, leaving 15 bases between the germline ends. CDR3 in amino acids: CATKPTQGNTGELFF. The CDR3 DNA reads TGTGCCACTAAACCGACGCAGGGGAACACCGGGGAGCTGTTTTTT.

The chain is built from TRBV4-2 and TRBJ1-1, with a weak D call TRBD1 (5 bases). The CDR3 has 14 residues. The V and J ends lost 4 bases and 6 bases respectively, with 15 bases between them. CDR1 is LGHNA, CDR2 YNFKEQ, per germline. CDR3 amino acids: CASSPREGVAEAFF. DNA of the CDR3: TGTGCCAGCAGCCCCCGGGAAGGGGTGGCTGAAGCTTTCTTT.

J is TRBJ1-5 and V is TRBV6-5; TRBD1 agrees at 9 bases. This CDR3 region has 16 residues. From germline, CDR1 is MNHEY and CDR2 SVGAGI. V shed 5 bases, J shed 9 bases, and the junction held 14 bases outside the gene matches. CDR3 bases: TGTGCCAGCAGTCCCAGACAGGGGGTCTTGAATTGGCCCCAGCATTTT. Encoded protein: CASSPRQGVLNWPQHF.

The chain couples TRBV6-2 or TRBV6-3 to TRBJ2-1, with TRBD2 matching over 9 bases. Germline CDR1 and CDR2: MNHEY and SVGEGT. The CDR3 covers 14 residues. V shed 6 bases and J 10 bases; nucleotides not matched to a gene: 10. CDR3 DNA sequence: TGTGCCAGCAGCGCTAGCGGGGATGGGGGGGAGCAGTTCTTC. It specifies CASSASGDGGEQFF.

This clonotype was observed a handful of times. The gene calls are TRBV6-2 or TRBV6-3 and TRBJ2-3, with 8 bases lining up with TRBD2. The V and J ends lost 5 bases and 2 bases, in that order; junction bases with no gene match: 21. The CDR3 sequence is 20 residues long. Germline CDR1 reads MNHEY; CDR2 reads SVGEGT. The CDR3 loop reads CASSRQAGARPGLITDTQYF. Written as DNA, the CDR3 is TGTGCCAGCAGTCGCCAAGCGGGGGCCCGACCTGGGCTTATCACAGATACGCAGTATTTT.

This clonotype has at least ten counts. The rearrangement links TRBV2 to TRBJ1-3; the match to TRBD1 covers 7 bases. From germline, CDR1 is SNHLY and CDR2 FYNNEI. This CDR3 has 16 residues. V trimming: 2 bases; J trimming: 7 bases; junction bases outside the gene matches: 11. The CDR3 coding sequence is TGTGCCAGCAGTGAACCTTCTCGAGGCAGGGGGAACACCATATATTTT. It translates to CASSEPSRGRGNTIYF. Full variable domain (missing parts from reference TRBV2 and TRBJ1-3): EPEVTQTPSHQVTQMGQEVILRCVPISNHLYFYWYRQILGQKVEFLVSFYNNEISEKSEIFDDQFSVERPDGSNFTLKIRSTKLEDSAMYFCASSEPSRGRGNTIYFGEGSWLTVV.

This clonotype was counted ten times or more. The V call is TRBV12-3 or TRBV12-4, the J call TRBJ2-1; 10 bases line up with TRBD2. Trimming took 2 bases from V and 7 from J; bases not matched to a gene: 8. This CDR3 has 16 amino acids. The CDR3 sequence is CASSLRDSGGRNEQFF. The CDR3 bases are TGTGCCAGCAGTTTAAGAGATAGCGGGGGGCGAAATGAGCAGTTCTTC.

The chain uses TRBV29-1 and TRBJ2-1; perhaps TRBD1 as D (6 bases). Germline lookup yields CDR1 SQVTM and CDR2 ANQGSEA. The CDR3 length is 14 residues. With 4 bases removed from V and 4 bases from J, the gap between germline ends came to 14 bases. Here the CDR3 DNA reads TGCAGCGTTGCCCAGGGGTCGGGTTACAATGAGCAGTTCTTC. Protein sequence: CSVAQGSGYNEQFF.

This chain joins TRBV10-3 and TRBJ1-1, with 7 bases that match TRBD1. The CDR3 loop spans 16 amino acids. The V gene's germline CDR1 is ENHRY and CDR2 SYGVKD. The V and J ends lost 2 bases and 1 base, in that order; junction bases with no gene match: 7. The CDR3, as DNA: TGTGCCATCAGTGAGCCGGGACAGTATCCGAACACTGAAGCTTTCTTT. It yields the protein CAISEPGQYPNTEAFF.

This clonotype was detected a few times. The chain uses TRBV12-3 or TRBV12-4 and TRBJ2-5, with D perhaps matching TRBD2 (5 bases). This CDR3 has 14 amino acids. V lost 1 base to trimming and J lost 7 bases, with 13 bases between them. The CDR3 DNA follows: TGTGCCAGCAGTTTAGGGATTAGCGCGGGGACCCAGTACTTC. Protein: CASSLGISAGTQYF.

A few counts support this clonotype. The genes are TRBV6-5 and TRBJ1-2; no clear D gene. V lost 3 bases and J 8 bases, leaving 13 bases between the germline ends. The length of the CDR3 is 13 residues. CDR1 MNHEY and CDR2 SVGAGI come from the germline V gene. The CDR3 spells CASSYLSGDGYTF. The DNA of the CDR3 is TGTGCCAGCAGTTATTTATCAGGCGACGGCTACACCTTC.

The rearrangement links TRBV7-2 to TRBJ1-2; weak D call: TRBD1 (5 bases). The V gene's germline CDR1 is SGHTA and CDR2 FQGNSA. The CDR3 sequence is 14 residues long. Trimming stripped 3 bases from V and 6 bases from J, with 14 bases between. CDR3 protein: CASSLRVPGDGYTF. For the CDR3, the DNA is TGTGCCAGCAGCTTGAGAGTGCCGGGGGATGGCTACACCTTC.

A few counts support this clonotype. V gene TRBV5-5 combines with J gene TRBJ1-1, with D possibly matching TRBD1 (6 bases). The germline V gene has CDR1 SGHKS and CDR2 YYEKEE (reference sequence). CDR3 size: 12 residues. V gave up 3 bases and J gave up 7 bases, with 10 bases separating them. CDR3 nucleotides: TGTGCCAGCAGCTGGGGGCAGATTGAAGCTTTCTTT. Encoded protein: CASSWGQIEAFF.

The chain couples TRBV9 to TRBJ1-1; D not certain. Looked up from germline, CDR1 is SGDLS and CDR2 is YYNGEE. The length of the CDR3 is 12 residues. V was trimmed by 2 bases and J by 7 bases, leaving 9 bases between them. CDR3 loop: CASSVGSSEAFF. In DNA form, the CDR3 reads TGTGCCAGCAGCGTCGGAAGCAGTGAAGCTTTCTTT.

This clonotype appeared many times. The chain employs TRBV29-1 and TRBJ2-5; D might be TRBD1 (6 bases). Germline V gene lookup returns CDR1 SQVTM and CDR2 ANQGSEA. Deletions cut 5 bases from V and 1 base from J, with 8 bases between. The CDR3 loop spans 12 amino acids. As DNA, the CDR3 is TGCAGCGTTAGGACAGCCCAAGAGACCCAGTACTTC. Its translation: CSVRTAQETQYF. The full variable domain, in which reference TRBV29-1 and TRBJ2-5 provide the parts outside the CDR3, is SAVISQKPSRDICQRGTSLTIQCQVDSQVTMMFWYRQQPGQSLTLIATANQGSEATYESGFVIDKFPISRPNLTFSTLTVSNMSPEDSSIYLCSVRTAQETQYFGPGTRLLVL.

This clonotype was picked up a small number of times. V gene TRBV7-3 combines with J gene TRBJ2-5, with D tentatively TRBD2 (5 bases). Between the trimmed V and J ends, which lost 5 bases and 1 base, there was a span of 11 bases. This CDR3 has 14 amino acids. Germline values: CDR1 SGHTA, CDR2 FQGTGA. The CDR3 loop is CASSPPGTQETQYF. The CDR3 bases are TGTGCCAGCAGCCCCCCGGGAACCCAAGAGACCCAGTACTTC.

This clonotype has a count of ten or more. V usage is TRBV2 and J usage is TRBJ1-4; D gene unclear. V lost 8 bases to trimming and J lost 7 bases, with 8 bases between them. Germline-derived CDR1 and CDR2 are SNHLY and FYNNEI. The CDR3 is 11 residues long. The CDR3 DNA sequence: TGTGCCAGCCGACGGATTGAAAAACTGTTTTTT. This translates into CASRRIEKLFF.

This chain links TRBV5-6 with TRBJ1-1; possibly TRBD1 for D (5 bases). Trimming cost V 2 bases and J 5 bases, with 10 bases left between them. Germline V CDR1 and CDR2: SGHDT, YYEEEE. This CDR3 has 13 amino acids. CDR3 residues: CASSLWGRTEAFF. The CDR3 coding sequence is TGTGCCAGCAGCTTATGGGGGAGGACTGAAGCTTTCTTT.

This clonotype occurred many times. The rearrangement links TRBV29-1 to TRBJ2-3; 8 nucleotides align to TRBD2. This CDR3 region has 14 residues. V lost 7 bases to trimming and J lost 6 bases; unmatched junction nucleotides: 12. CDR1 is SQVTM, CDR2 ANQGSEA, per germline. In nucleotides, the CDR3 is TGCAGCGCGATGCCGGGGGGGCCTGTTGATACGCAGTATTTT. Protein sequence: CSAMPGGPVDTQYF.

V usage is TRBV4-3 and J usage is TRBJ1-5; D is uncertain. V was trimmed by 4 bases and J by 5 bases, leaving 9 bases between them. Germline CDR1 reads LGHNA; CDR2 reads YSLEER. CDR3 length: 13 amino acids. The CDR3 region is CASSPHADQPQHF. The DNA of the CDR3 is TGCGCCAGCAGCCCCCACGCGGATCAGCCCCAGCATTTT.

This clonotype was counted a few times. V is TRBV6-2 or TRBV6-3 and J is TRBJ2-7; tentatively, D is TRBD1 (6 bases). The CDR3 sequence is 14 residues long. The V end lost 4 bases, the J end lost 3 bases, and 13 bases lay between the germline ends. In germline, CDR1 is MNHEY, CDR2 SVGEGT. CDR3 in amino acids: CASSFWQGNYEQYF. In nucleotides, the CDR3 is TGTGCCAGCAGTTTTTGGCAGGGGAACTACGAGCAGTACTTC.

This chain uses TRBV28 with TRBJ2-6; the D is unclear. Trimming removed 1 base at V and 0 bases at J, with 19 bases between. This CDR3 contains 20 residues. Germline V gene sequence: CDR1 MDHEN, CDR2 SYDVKM. For the CDR3, the DNA is TGTGCCAGCAGTTTATACGCCGTCAAAGGAATCAGCTCTGGGGCCAACGTCCTGACTTTC. It codes for CASSLYAVKGISSGANVLTF.

This clonotype was observed a handful of times. This chain links TRBV6-5 with TRBJ1-3; D is uncertain. The CDR3 has 15 residues. The V end was cut by 4 bases, the J end by 3 bases, with 13 bases between. From germline, CDR1 is MNHEY and CDR2 SVGAGI. The CDR3 spells CASSSRLVGGNTIYF. The CDR3 nucleotides are TGTGCCAGCAGTTCTAGGCTGGTCGGTGGAAACACCATATATTTT.

The table lists this clonotype with a few counts. CDR3 loop: CSADRDNEQFF. In DNA form, the CDR3 reads TGCAGTGCGGACAGGGACAATGAGCAGTTCTTC. The rearrangement joins TRBV20-1 to TRBJ2-1, with 8 bases that match TRBD1. Germline CDR1 is DFQATT and CDR2 is SNEGSKA (reference sequence). The junction had 0 bases not matched to a gene; V was cut back by 6 bases and J by 5 bases. The CDR3 is made up of 11 amino acids.

A few counts support this clonotype. This chain links TRBV6-1 with TRBJ2-5; weak D call: TRBD2 (5 bases). The CDR3 has 13 residues. Trimming removed 4 bases from V and 2 bases from J, with 8 bases in between. Germline V lookup: CDR1 MNHNS, CDR2 SASEGT. The CDR3 DNA is TGTGCCAGCAGTGCGGACTTTCAAGAGACCCAGTACTTC. It translates to CASSADFQETQYF.

V and J are TRBV6-2 or TRBV6-3 and TRBJ2-5, with TRBD1 matching 7 bases. CDR3 length: 16 residues. CDR1 and CDR2 from the germline V gene are MNHEY and SVGEGT. The V and J ends lost 7 bases and 8 bases, in that order; junction bases with no gene match: 19. CDR3: CASTPSKGAEKRTQYF. CDR3 in DNA: TGTGCCAGCACTCCATCGAAGGGGGCAGAGAAGAGAACCCAGTACTTC.

This sequence joins TRBV2 and TRBJ1-5; TRBD1 might be the D (5 bases). V shed 6 bases and J shed 10 bases, with 16 bases lying between them. Germline V gene lookup returns CDR1 SNHLY and CDR2 FYNNEI. CDR3 length equals 13 residues. In DNA form, the CDR3 reads TGTGCCAGCAGGGACACGTTGGGAAATCCCCAGCATTTT. The encoded protein is CASRDTLGNPQHF.

The table lists this clonotype with a few counts. This rearrangement joins TRBV3-1 to TRBJ1-1; maybe TRBD1 (6 bases). This CDR3 has 16 amino acids. Trimming shortened V by 3 bases and J by 5 bases, and 19 bases separated the two germline ends. CDR1 is LGHDT, CDR2 YNNKEL, per germline (reference sequence). The CDR3 sequence: CASSHWTAPIRTEAFF. The CDR3 coding sequence is TGTGCCAGCAGCCATTGGACAGCCCCGATTAGGACTGAAGCTTTCTTT.

The sample holds many counts of this clonotype. The rearrangement links TRBV7-9 to TRBJ2-7; 9 bases agree with TRBD1. The CDR3 is 13 amino acids. The V segment lost 8 bases and the J segment 2 bases; nucleotides outside the gene matches: 4. Per the germline V gene, CDR1 is SEHNR and CDR2 is FQNEAQ (reference sequence). CDR3 loop: CASGQGNTYEQYF. In nucleotides, the CDR3 is TGTGCCAGCGGACAGGGGAACACCTACGAGCAGTACTTC.

This clonotype turned up a few times. CDR3 sequence (DNA): TGTGCCAGCAGCCCGAAGAGCGGGTCCTACGAGCAGTACGTC. This sequence encodes CASSPKSGSYEQYV. The chain carries TRBV5-5 and TRBJ2-7; tentatively, D is TRBD2 (6 bases). V was trimmed by 4 bases and J by 1 base, leaving 12 bases between them. This CDR3 is built from 14 residues. Germline V gene data show CDR1 as SGHKS and CDR2 as YYEKEE (reference sequence).

This clonotype was recorded a few times. This CDR3 reads CASYYGQGSSGANVLTF. CDR3 nucleotides: TGTGCCAGCTACTACGGACAGGGGAGCTCTGGGGCCAACGTCCTGACTTTC. This chain connects TRBV6-2 or TRBV6-3 to TRBJ2-6; 9 nucleotides line up with TRBD1. Germline lookup yields CDR1 MNHEY and CDR2 SVGEGT. Germline trimming cut 8 bases from V and 0 bases from J; bases unmatched to any gene: 8. The CDR3 loop spans 17 amino acids.